This record looks at one T cell receptor (beta chain) sequence and its context. This clonotype was seen just once. Its antigen remains undetermined. Base quality data are lacking; no much larger clone is found one base away. One read alone provides weak support. The source of the sample is a study of T cell repertoires in cytomegalovirus infection (dated by TCRdb to between 2018 and 2021). About the investigation overall: Peptide stimulations targeted recently identified HLA-C-restricted CMV epitopes, whose presentation resists viral immunomodulation, together with well-studied HLA-B-restricted epitopes. Donor HLA type was relevant to the analysis, because carriage of CMV infection together with the matching HLA type was indicated by public TCR beta signatures. What the work shows at the level of the full study, not this receptor alone: The ex vivo response was dominated by HLA-C-restricted CMV-specific TCR beta clonotypes, which also provided the single most frequent clonotype in two of eight donors. In both this cohort and an independent cohort of approximately 350 donors, the cumulative frequency of public TCR beta family members distinguished carriers of CMV infection plus the relevant HLA type.

Sequencer: Illumina HiSeq 1500. TCRdb cleaned the public reads at Q25 with fastp, built clones with MiXCR and kept in-frame beta chains. Each CDR3 protein appears once, grouped with its most common genes and DNA. This sample is represented by approximately 120,000 distinct CDR3 sequences; more than 25% of them were singletons. The ten largest make up 58% of the sample. Read against the paper, the sample's treatment or condition label means: in vitro stimulation with specific CMV peptide epitopes to enrich CMV-specific T cells. CDR1 is given as MNHEY and CDR2 as SVGEGT, both from the germline V gene. The CDR3 goes from the cysteine to the phenylalanine over 17 residues. CDR3 DNA is the only sequence kept; it has 51 bases, read in frame from the first base. Clipping removes 2 bases from V and 4 bases from J, with 12 as the unmatched junction base count.

This sequence was found in a human donor in good health (CMV status not recorded). Some clones in this sample may be carry-over from other donors' samples. The chain is made from TRBV6-2 or TRBV6-3 and TRBJ2-7; 9 junctional bases match TRBD2. The material sequenced was CD8+ T cells from cultured PBMCs, taken from culture after CMV antigen stimulation. For the CDR3, the sequence is CASSYDAGGLFIYEQYF. The sequence in DNA is TGTGCCAGCAGTTACGACGCGGGGGGGCTGTTCATTTACGAGCAGTACTTC.